The T cell receptor (beta chain) described here comes from a study of blood T cell repertoires in COVID-19. The CDR3 extends over 17 amino acids. CDR1 is SGHTA, CDR2 FQGNSA, per germline. The V gene lost 1 base and the J gene lost 1 base, with 16 bases spanning the gap. The table came from immunoSEQ multiplex PCR; TCRdb's copy has only in-frame clones and leaves some out. Altogether 60,000 to 65,000 clones are present, approximately 85% being singletons, with the ten largest covering about 3.2%. This receptor was obtained from a man over 45 with active COVID-19. The chain links TRBV7-2 to TRBJ2-5, with D perhaps TRBD2 (6 bases). Sequencing was performed on peripheral blood. This CDR3 reads CASSLVPLSGPQETQYF. CDR3 nucleotide sequence: TGTGCCAGCAGCTTAGTTCCCCTTAGCGGACCCCAAGAGACCCAGTACTTC.